The 17 T cell receptor beta chains given below trace back to one sample, sequenced in a study of type 1 regulatory T cells. TCRdb re-analysed the reads in MiXCR, keeping a single row per CDR3 protein. The sample includes approximately 45,000 distinct CDR3 sequences, 9.5% to 15% of them seen just once. No antigens are known for them. Sequenced: cultured non-Tr1 T cells, either the whole culture or a sorted T cell fraction (not recorded which). The source of these receptors is a human donor in good health.

V is TRBV6-5 and J is TRBJ2-7, with D possibly being TRBD1 or TRBD2 (5 bases each). The germline V and J ends were trimmed by 4 bases and 5 bases, with 15 bases remaining between them. Per germline, CDR1 MNHEY and CDR2 SVGAGI. The CDR3 runs 14 residues. CDR3 nucleotides: TGTGCCAGCAGTTCCGGGACCCCCTGGGACGAGCAGTACTTC. Translating it yields CASSSGTPWDEQYF.

There are many counts of this clonotype. The chain recombines TRBV5-1 with TRBJ2-1; D is ambiguous. Germline V lookup: CDR1 SGHRS, CDR2 YFSETQ. V was trimmed by 2 bases and J by 9 bases, leaving 9 bases between them. The CDR3 loop spans 12 amino acids. The CDR3 DNA follows: TGCGCCAGCAGCTTAGTAGAGAGTGAGCAGTTCTTC. It specifies CASSLVESEQFF.

This clonotype came up many times. In nucleotides, the CDR3 is TGTGCCAGCAAATTTATGGGGTCGGGCACCGGGGAGCTGTTTTTT. It yields the protein CASKFMGSGTGELFF. V usage is TRBV6-1 and J usage is TRBJ2-2; D not certain. There are 15 residues in the CDR3. In germline, CDR1 is MNHNS, CDR2 SASEGT. Trimming pared 7 bases from V and 4 bases from J, leaving 16 bases between.

This clonotype was detected many times. The rearrangement joins TRBV7-9 to TRBJ2-7, with D perhaps TRBD1 (6 bases). Germline CDR1 and CDR2: SEHNR and FQNEAQ (reference sequence). Trimming pared 1 base from V and 7 bases from J, leaving 17 bases between. The CDR3 loop spans 15 amino acids. The chain's CDR3 is CASSLGASARGEQYF. As DNA, the CDR3 is TGTGCCAGCAGCTTAGGGGCCAGCGCCAGGGGTGAGCAGTACTTC.

This clonotype appeared many times. The CDR3 loop reads CASSQGRPGANVLTF. In DNA form, the CDR3 reads TGTGCCAGCAGCCAAGGAAGGCCTGGGGCCAACGTCCTGACTTTC. The chain joins TRBV7-2 to TRBJ2-6; unclear D gene. Trimming removed 5 bases at V and 2 bases at J, with 10 bases between. This CDR3 is 15 amino acids long. Germline CDR1 and CDR2: SGHTA and FQGNSA.

About this clonotype: One base away lies a much larger clone, so this may be a sequencing read error. The chain employs TRBV20-1 and TRBJ2-1, with a tentative D call TRBD2 (5 bases). The CDR3 covers 15 residues. Germline assignment: CDR1 DFQATT and CDR2 SNEGSKA (reference sequence). CDR3 sequence (DNA): TGCAGTGCTAGGAAGAGCGGAAGCTCCGACAATGAGCAGTTCTTC. Translation: CSARKSGSSDNEQFF.

This clonotype was counted a few times. The rearrangement links TRBV7-2 to TRBJ1-5; 10 bases match TRBD1. Germline V gene data show CDR1 as SGHTA and CDR2 as FQGNSA. The ends lost 5 bases at V and 11 bases at J; junction bases unmatched: 9. CDR3 length: 14 residues. DNA of the CDR3: TGTGCCAGCAGCCGCGGGACAGGGGACTTATCCCAGCATTTT. Its translation is CASSRGTGDLSQHF.

The rearrangement links TRBV18 to TRBJ1-3, with 7 bases lining up with TRBD1. Trimming took 1 base from V and 0 from J; bases not matched to a gene: 6. This CDR3 spans 17 amino acids. Germline CDR1 reads KGHSH; CDR2 reads LQKENI. CDR3 DNA: TGTGCCAGCTCACCACGGGACAGCCTCCTCTCTGGAAACACCATATATTTT. Its translation is CASSPRDSLLSGNTIYF.

The gene calls are TRBV19 and TRBJ2-5; D is unresolved. The CDR3 sequence is 14 residues long. CDR1 is LNHDA and CDR2 is SQIVND in the germline V gene (reference sequence). The germline V and J ends were trimmed by 3 bases and 2 bases, with 10 bases remaining between them. Here the CDR3 DNA reads TGTGCCAGTAGTATCGGTGCCAGTCAAGAGACCCAGTACTTC. Translating it yields CASSIGASQETQYF.

In this sample, this clonotype turned up a few times. The chain employs TRBV7-6 and TRBJ1-3; D call uncertain. This CDR3 region has 15 residues. Deletions cut 7 bases from V and 2 bases from J, with 15 bases between. Per germline, CDR1 SGHVS and CDR2 FNYEAQ. The CDR3 sequence is CASTPQDHAGNTIYF. The CDR3 DNA sequence: TGTGCCAGCACCCCCCAGGATCATGCTGGAAACACCATATATTTT.

This clonotype was found many times. This rearrangement joins TRBV7-2 to TRBJ2-3; perhaps TRBD1 as D (6 bases). Germline V gives CDR1 SGHTA, CDR2 FQGNSA. This CDR3 region has 14 residues. V was trimmed by 4 bases and J by 3 bases, leaving 11 bases between them. CDR3 sequence: CASSWGLGTDTQYF. The CDR3 nucleotides are TGTGCCAGCAGCTGGGGGCTAGGGACAGATACGCAGTATTTT.

Many counts were recorded for this clonotype. This chain joins TRBV7-8 and TRBJ2-5, with D uncertain. The V gene lost 5 bases and the J gene lost 4 bases, with 17 bases spanning the gap. CDR1 and CDR2 from the germline V gene are SGHVS and FQNEAQ. CDR3 size: 15 residues. The CDR3 loop is CASSAPPGKPETQYF. The CDR3 bases are TGTGCCAGCAGCGCCCCACCAGGCAAACCAGAGACCCAGTACTTC.

This clonotype came up a few times. This sequence joins TRBV20-1 and TRBJ2-3; D remains unclear. V was cut by 6 bases and J by 11 bases, with 15 bases left in between. Germline CDR1 and CDR2: DFQATT and SNEGSKA (reference sequence). The CDR3 contains 11 residues. The CDR3: CSAPRRVRQYF. CDR3 DNA: TGCAGTGCCCCTCGCCGTGTACGGCAGTATTTT.

This clonotype occurred a few times. The J gene is TRBJ2-7, the V gene TRBV27; D unclear. V lost 5 bases, J lost 10 bases, and 18 bases lay in between. This CDR3 region has 13 residues. Per germline, CDR1 MNHEY and CDR2 SMNVEV (reference sequence). CDR3 DNA sequence: TGTGCCAGCAGTCAGGCCGGGTCCAAGGTTCAGTACTTC. Translation: CASSQAGSKVQYF.

This clonotype was seen repeatedly, ten times or more. This chain links TRBV4-2 with TRBJ1-2; TRBD1 is a possible D gene (5 bases). CDR3 length: 15 amino acids. Germline V CDR1 and CDR2: LGHNA, YNFKEQ. The V end was cut by 4 bases, the J end by 0 bases, with 12 bases between. The CDR3 here is CASSREDNSNYGYTF. CDR3 in DNA: TGTGCCAGCAGCCGGGAGGACAACTCTAACTATGGCTACACCTTC.

This clonotype was seen at least ten times. The chain has TRBV5-1 and TRBJ2-7; D gene uncertain. The germline V gene encodes CDR1 SGHRS and CDR2 YFSETQ. V lost 4 bases to trimming and J lost 2 bases, with 13 bases between them. The CDR3 totals 14 residues. CDR3 coding DNA: TGCGCCAGCAGCCCTAGTGGGAATCCCTACGAGCAGTACTTC. This encodes CASSPSGNPYEQYF.

In its sample, this clonotype was seen many times. The chain employs TRBV10-3 and TRBJ2-7; no firm D call. Germline-derived CDR1 and CDR2 are ENHRY and SYGVKD. The CDR3 sequence is 13 residues long. The V gene lost 9 bases and the J gene lost 1 base, with 13 bases spanning the gap. CDR3 coding DNA: TGTGCCATACTTTCGGCCGGTTCCTACGAGCAGTACTTC. It specifies CAILSAGSYEQYF.